This T cell receptor beta chain is drawn from a study of blood T cells in healthy people across ages (dated by TCRdb to 2013 to 2016). In terms of the full investigation: In model experiments, template switching captured about one uniquely barcoded TCR beta cDNA molecule for every two T cells. Using deep sequencing normalized with unique cDNA molecular identifiers, the study measured how TCR beta repertoire diversity changes with age. The donors were divided into four age groups: young (average roughly 17 years), middle-aged (roughly 40), aged (approximately 62) and long-lived (roughly 82). Two additional independent replicas of 1 million unique cDNA reads from the same blood draw were analyzed for two donors (one aged 18 to 30 and one aged 80 or older). To avoid experimental bias, donors of different ages were spread randomly across the sequencing lanes.

Receptor amplification or capture employed 5' RACE. TCRdb records Illumina HiSeq 2500 as the sequencer. A second about 7 to 11 cycle PCR used a sample-barcoded 5' primer and a J-beta primer mix. A template-switch 5' adaptor carrying 12 random nucleotides introduced a unique molecular identifier onto each TCR beta cDNA molecule. Each sample yielded at least 2.5 million CDR3-containing paired-end reads. The Mint cDNA synthesis kit, primed by a TRBC-specific oligonucleotide, was used to synthesize first-strand cDNA from all RNA. Following uracil-DNA glycosylase treatment, all cDNA underwent a first 18-cycle PCR with the universal primers M1SS and BC2_uni_R. As for the authors' bioinformatics: For normalization, 1 million high-quality reads were randomly selected from each sample, with every read carrying a distinct molecular identifier. Reads with shared molecular identifiers were discarded instead of being binned into consensus sequences. MiTCR, set to a Q25 quality threshold and the strictest error-elimination algorithm, was used for CDR3 identification, clonotype clustering and error correction. A nonparametric unseen species model with Euler transformation was used to estimate lower-bound total TCR beta diversity. TCRdb reran the public reads through fastp at Q25 and MiXCR, keeping productive beta chains. Every CDR3 protein is listed once, alongside the most common genes and DNA of its rows. TCRdb, not the authors, supplied the V and J calls. Across this sample there are about 1.5 million distinct CDR3 sequences, with roughly 43% seen only once. The ten largest clones capture about 3.8% of the sample.

This clonotype appeared a few times. This clone's antigen is unknown. No base quality values were provided; no much bigger clone lies one nucleotide off. Systemically healthy Caucasian individuals from Russia, around 39 in total and aged roughly 6 to 90 years, were included as donors. Around 9.8 milliliters of peripheral blood were collected from each donor into EDTA-treated Vacutainer tubes. PBMCs were isolated by Ficoll-Paque density-gradient centrifugation, with at least 6.5 million obtained per sample. Trizol reagent was used to extract total RNA from PBMCs, with at least 6 micrograms per sample. The percentages of naive CD45RAhigh/CD27high T cells were determined by flow cytometry on a PBMC aliquot from every donor. The CDR3 has 15 amino acids, counting the end cysteine and phenylalanine. The DNA shown is the 45-base CDR3, in frame from base 1. V loses 0 bases, J loses 4 bases, and the germline ends lie 11 bases apart. The germline V gene supplies CDR1 MNHEY and CDR2 SVGEGT.

Results the study describes overall, beyond this receptor: Compared with the aged group, the long-lived group had more naive CD4+ T cells, fewer expanded clones and increased TCR diversity, a pattern suggesting age selection. Conclusive comparison of naive and antigen-experienced compartments was prevented by the profiling of bulk unsorted PBMCs. A strong correlation was found between observed TCR beta diversity and the percentage of naive T cells measured by flow cytometry. Estimates of total diversity based on one million sequenced T cells were regarded as lower bounds and as underestimates. Donor CMV infection status was unknown, potentially confounding age-related changes in expanded clonotypes. As age increased, observed TCR beta diversity per million T cells dropped in a roughly linear way, and a significant reduction was already evident by age 40.

The V and J segments used are TRBV6-2 or TRBV6-3 and TRBJ2-3; the best D guess is TRBD2, with 5 bases matching. Sequenced: blood. This sequence was found in a woman aged 18 to 35 in good health. The DNA sequence follows: TGTGCCAGCAGTTACTCGGCGGGCTTCGCAGATACGCAGTATTTT. Translation gives CASSYSAGFADTQYF.